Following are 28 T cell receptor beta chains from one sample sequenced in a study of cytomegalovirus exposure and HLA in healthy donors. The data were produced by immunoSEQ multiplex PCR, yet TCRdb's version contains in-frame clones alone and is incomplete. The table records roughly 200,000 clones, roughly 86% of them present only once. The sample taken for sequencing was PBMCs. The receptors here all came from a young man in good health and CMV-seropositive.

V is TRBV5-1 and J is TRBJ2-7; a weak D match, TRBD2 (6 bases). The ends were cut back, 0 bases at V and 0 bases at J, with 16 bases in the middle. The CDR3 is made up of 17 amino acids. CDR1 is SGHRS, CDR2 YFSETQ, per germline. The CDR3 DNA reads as TGCGCCAGCAGCTTGGCAAGGGCGGGACTCCTCTCCTACGAGCAGTACTTC. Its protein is CASSLARAGLLSYEQYF.

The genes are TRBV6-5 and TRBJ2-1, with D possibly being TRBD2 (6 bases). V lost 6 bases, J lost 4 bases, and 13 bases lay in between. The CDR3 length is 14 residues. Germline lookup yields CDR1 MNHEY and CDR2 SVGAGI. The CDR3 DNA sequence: TGTGCCAGCAGGAGGTCGGGAGATTACAATGAGCAGTTCTTC. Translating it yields CASRRSGDYNEQFF.

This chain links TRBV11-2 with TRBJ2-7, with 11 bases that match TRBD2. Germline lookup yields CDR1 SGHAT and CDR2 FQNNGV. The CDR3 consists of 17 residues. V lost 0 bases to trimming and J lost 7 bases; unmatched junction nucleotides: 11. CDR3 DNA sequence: TGTGCCAGCAGCTTAGATCGACTAGCGGGGACCCAGGGGGAGCAGTACTTC. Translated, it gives CASSLDRLAGTQGEQYF.

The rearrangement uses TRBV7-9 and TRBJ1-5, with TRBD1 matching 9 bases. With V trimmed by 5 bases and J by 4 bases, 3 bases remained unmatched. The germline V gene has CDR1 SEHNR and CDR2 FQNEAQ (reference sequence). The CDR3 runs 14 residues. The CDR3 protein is CASSTGTGNQPQHF. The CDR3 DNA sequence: TGTGCCAGCAGCACCGGGACAGGGAATCAGCCCCAGCATTTT. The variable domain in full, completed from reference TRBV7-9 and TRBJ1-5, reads DTGVSQNPRHKITKRGQNVTFRCDPISEHNRLYWYRQTLGQGPEFLTYFQNEAQLEKSRLLSDRFSAERPKGSFSTLEIQRTEQGDSAMYLCASSTGTGNQPQHFGDGTRLSIL.

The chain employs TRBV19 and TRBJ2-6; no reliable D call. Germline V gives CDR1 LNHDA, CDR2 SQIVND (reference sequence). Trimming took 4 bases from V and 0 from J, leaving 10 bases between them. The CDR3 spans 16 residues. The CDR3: CASSNQRYSGANVLTF. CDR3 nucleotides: TGTGCCAGTAGTAACCAGCGATACTCTGGGGCCAACGTCCTGACTTTC. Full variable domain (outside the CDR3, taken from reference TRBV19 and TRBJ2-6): DGGITQSPKYLFRKEGQNVTLSCEQNLNHDAMYWYRQDPGQGLRLIYYSQIVNDFQKGDIAEGYSVSREKKESFPLTVTSAQKNPTAFYLCASSNQRYSGANVLTFGAGSRLTVL.

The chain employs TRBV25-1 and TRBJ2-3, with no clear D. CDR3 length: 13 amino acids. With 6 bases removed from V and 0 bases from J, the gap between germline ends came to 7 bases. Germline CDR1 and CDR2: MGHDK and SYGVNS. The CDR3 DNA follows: TGTGCCAGCAGGGGCTGGAGCACAGATACGCAGTATTTT. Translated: CASRGWSTDTQYF.

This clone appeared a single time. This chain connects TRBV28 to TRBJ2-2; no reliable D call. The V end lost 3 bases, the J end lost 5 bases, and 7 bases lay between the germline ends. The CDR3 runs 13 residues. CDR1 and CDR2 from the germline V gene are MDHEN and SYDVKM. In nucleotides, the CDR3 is TGTGCCAGCAGTTTGGTTCGGACCGGGGAGCTGTTTTTT. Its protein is CASSLVRTGELFF.

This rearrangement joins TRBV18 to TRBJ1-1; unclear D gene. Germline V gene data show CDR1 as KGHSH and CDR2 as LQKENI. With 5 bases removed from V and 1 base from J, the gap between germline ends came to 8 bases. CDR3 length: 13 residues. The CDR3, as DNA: TGTGCCAGCTCAGAAGGGAGGAACACTGAAGCTTTCTTT. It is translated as CASSEGRNTEAFF.

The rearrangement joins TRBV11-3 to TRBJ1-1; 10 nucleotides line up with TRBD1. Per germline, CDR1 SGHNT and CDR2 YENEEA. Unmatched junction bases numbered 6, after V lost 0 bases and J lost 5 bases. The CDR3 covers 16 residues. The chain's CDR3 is CASSLDDWTGGTEAFF. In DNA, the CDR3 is TGTGCCAGCAGCTTAGATGATTGGACAGGGGGGACTGAAGCTTTCTTT.

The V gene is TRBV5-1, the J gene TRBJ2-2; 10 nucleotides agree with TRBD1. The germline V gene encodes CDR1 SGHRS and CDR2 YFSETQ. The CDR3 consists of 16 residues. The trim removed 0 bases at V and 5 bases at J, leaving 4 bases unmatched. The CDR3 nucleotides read TGCGCCAGCAGCTTGGGGGACAGGGGAACGACCGGGGAGCTGTTTTTT. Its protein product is CASSLGDRGTTGELFF.

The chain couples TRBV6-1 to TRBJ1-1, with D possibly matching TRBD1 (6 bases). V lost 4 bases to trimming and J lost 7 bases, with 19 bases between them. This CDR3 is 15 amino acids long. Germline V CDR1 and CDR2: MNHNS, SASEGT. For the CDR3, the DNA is TGTGCCAGCAGTGGAATCGAACAGGGAATTGGTGAAGCTTTCTTT. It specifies CASSGIEQGIGEAFF.

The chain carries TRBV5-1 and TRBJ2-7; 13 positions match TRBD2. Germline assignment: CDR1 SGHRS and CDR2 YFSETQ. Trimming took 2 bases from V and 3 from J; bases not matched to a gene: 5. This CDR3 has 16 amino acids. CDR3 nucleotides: TGCGCCAGCAGCTTAGGGACTAGCGGGGTCGGCTACGAGCAGTACTTC. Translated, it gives CASSLGTSGVGYEQYF.

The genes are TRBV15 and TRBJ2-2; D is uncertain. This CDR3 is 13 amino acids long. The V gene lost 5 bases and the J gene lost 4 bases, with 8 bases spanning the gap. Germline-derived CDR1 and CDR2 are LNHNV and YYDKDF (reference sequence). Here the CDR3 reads CATSGKRTGELFF. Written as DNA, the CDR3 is TGTGCCACCAGCGGGAAGCGCACCGGGGAGCTGTTTTTT.

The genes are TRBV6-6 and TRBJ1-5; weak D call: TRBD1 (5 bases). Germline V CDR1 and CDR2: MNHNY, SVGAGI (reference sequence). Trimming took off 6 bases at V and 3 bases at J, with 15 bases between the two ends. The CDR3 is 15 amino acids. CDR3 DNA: TGTGCCAGCAGAACGGTGCAGGGCTCCAATCAGCCCCAGCATTTT. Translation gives CASRTVQGSNQPQHF.

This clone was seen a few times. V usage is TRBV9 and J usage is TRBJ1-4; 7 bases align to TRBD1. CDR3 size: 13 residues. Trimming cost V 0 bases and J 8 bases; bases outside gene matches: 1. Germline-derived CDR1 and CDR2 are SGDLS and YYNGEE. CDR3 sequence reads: CASSVGQGEKLFF. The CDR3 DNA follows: TGTGCCAGCAGCGTAGGACAGGGAGAAAAACTGTTTTTT.

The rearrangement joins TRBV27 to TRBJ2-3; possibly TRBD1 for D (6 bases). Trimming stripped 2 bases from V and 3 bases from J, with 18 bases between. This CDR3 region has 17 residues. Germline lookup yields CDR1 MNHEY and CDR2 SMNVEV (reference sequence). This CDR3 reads CASSLRQPLGGTDTQYF. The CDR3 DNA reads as TGTGCCAGCAGTTTACGGCAGCCCTTAGGGGGTACAGATACGCAGTATTTT.

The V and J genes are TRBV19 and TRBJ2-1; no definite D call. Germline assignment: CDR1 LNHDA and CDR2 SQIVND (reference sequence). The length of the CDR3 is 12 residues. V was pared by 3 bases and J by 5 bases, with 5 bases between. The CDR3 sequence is CASSIPDNEQFF. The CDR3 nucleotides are TGTGCCAGTAGTATTCCCGACAATGAGCAGTTCTTC.

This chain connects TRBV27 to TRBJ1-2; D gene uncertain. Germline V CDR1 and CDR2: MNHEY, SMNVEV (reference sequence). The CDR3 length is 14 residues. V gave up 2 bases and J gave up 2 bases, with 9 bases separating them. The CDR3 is CASSLGAGNYGYTF. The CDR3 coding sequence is TGTGCCAGCAGTTTAGGTGCGGGGAACTATGGCTACACCTTC.

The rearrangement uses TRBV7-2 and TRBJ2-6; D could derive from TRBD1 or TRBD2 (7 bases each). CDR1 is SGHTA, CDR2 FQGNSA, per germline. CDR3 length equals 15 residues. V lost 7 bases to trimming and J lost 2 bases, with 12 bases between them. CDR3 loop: CASTQGGAGANVLTF. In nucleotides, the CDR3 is TGTGCCAGCACCCAGGGGGGGGCTGGGGCCAACGTCCTGACTTTC.

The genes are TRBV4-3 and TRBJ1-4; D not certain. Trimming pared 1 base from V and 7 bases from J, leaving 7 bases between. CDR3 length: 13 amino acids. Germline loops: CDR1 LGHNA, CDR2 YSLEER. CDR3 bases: TGCGCCAGCAGCCAAGGGGCCGGTGAAAAACTGTTTTTT. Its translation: CASSQGAGEKLFF.

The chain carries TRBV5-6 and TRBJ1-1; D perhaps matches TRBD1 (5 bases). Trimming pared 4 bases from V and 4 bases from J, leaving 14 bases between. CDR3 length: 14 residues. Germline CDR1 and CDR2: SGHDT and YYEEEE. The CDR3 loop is CASSPAWGGTEAFF. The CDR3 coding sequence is TGTGCCAGCAGCCCCGCTTGGGGGGGCACTGAAGCTTTCTTT.

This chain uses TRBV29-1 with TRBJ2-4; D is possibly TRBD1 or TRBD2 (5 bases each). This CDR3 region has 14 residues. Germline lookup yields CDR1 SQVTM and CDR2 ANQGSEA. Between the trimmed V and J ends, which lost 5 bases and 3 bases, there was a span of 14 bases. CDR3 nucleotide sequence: TGCAGCGTTAGGACACCGGGGATCAAAAACATTCAGTACTTC. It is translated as CSVRTPGIKNIQYF.

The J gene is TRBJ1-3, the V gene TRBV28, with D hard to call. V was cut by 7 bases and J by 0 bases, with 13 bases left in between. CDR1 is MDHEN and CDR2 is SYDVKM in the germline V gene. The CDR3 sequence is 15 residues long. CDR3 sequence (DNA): TGTGCCAGCAACTCGGACGTTATCTCTGGAAACACCATATATTTT. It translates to CASNSDVISGNTIYF.

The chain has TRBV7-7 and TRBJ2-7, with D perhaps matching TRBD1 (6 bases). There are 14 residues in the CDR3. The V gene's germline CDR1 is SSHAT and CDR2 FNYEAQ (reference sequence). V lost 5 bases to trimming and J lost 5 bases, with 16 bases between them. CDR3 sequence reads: CASSTGHGLDEQYF. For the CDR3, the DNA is TGTGCCAGCAGCACGGGACATGGGTTGGACGAGCAGTACTTC. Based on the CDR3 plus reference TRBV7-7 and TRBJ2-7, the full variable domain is GAGVSQSPRYKVTKRGQDVTLRCDPISSHATLYWYQQALGQGPEFLTYFNYEAQPDKSGLPSDRFSAERPEGSISTLTIQRTEQRDSAMYRCASSTGHGLDEQYFGPGTRLTVT.

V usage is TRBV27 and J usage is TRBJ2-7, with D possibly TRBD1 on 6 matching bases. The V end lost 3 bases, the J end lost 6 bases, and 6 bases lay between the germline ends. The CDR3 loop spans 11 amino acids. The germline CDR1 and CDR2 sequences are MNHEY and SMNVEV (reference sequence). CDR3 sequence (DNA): TGTGCCAGCAGTTTCAGGGGCGAGCAGTACTTC. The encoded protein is CASSFRGEQYF.

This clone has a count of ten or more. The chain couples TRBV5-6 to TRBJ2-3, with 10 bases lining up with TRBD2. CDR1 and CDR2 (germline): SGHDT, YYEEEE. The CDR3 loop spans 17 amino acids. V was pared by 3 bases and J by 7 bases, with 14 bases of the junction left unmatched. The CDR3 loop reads CASSSQAAGGPANTQYF. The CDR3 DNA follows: TGTGCCAGCAGCTCACAAGCAGCGGGAGGGCCTGCAAATACGCAGTATTTT.

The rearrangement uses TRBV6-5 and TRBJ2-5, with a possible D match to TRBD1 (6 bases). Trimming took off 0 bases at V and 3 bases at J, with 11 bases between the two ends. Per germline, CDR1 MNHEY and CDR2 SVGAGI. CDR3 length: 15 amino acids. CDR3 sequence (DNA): TGTGCCAGCAGTTACTCCGGACAGAAGAAAGAGACCCAGTACTTC. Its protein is CASSYSGQKKETQYF.

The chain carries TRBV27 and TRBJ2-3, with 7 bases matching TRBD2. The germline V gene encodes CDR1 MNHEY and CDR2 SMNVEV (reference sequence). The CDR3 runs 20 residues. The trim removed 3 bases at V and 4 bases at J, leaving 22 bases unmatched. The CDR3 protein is CASSLSPRHPSGTHSDTQYF. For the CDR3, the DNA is TGTGCCAGCAGTTTGTCGCCCCGACACCCCAGCGGGACCCACTCAGATACGCAGTATTTT.